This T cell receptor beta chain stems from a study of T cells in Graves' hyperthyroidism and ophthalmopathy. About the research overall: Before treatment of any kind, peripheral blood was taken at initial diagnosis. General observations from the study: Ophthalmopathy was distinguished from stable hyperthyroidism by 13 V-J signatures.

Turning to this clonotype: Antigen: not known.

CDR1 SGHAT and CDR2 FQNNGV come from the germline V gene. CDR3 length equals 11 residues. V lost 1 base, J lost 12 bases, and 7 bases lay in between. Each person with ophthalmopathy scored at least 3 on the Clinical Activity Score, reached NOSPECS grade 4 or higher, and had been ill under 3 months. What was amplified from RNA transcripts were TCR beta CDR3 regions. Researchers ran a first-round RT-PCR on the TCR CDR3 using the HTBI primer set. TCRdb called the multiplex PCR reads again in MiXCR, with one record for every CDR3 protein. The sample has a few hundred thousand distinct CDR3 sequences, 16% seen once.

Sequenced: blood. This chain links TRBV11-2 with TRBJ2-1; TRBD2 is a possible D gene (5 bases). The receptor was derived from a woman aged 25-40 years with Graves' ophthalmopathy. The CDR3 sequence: CASSLGGMQFF. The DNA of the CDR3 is TGTGCCAGCAGCTTAGGAGGGATGCAGTTCTTC.